Sequencing of this T cell receptor (beta chain) was carried out in a study of cytomegalovirus exposure and HLA in healthy donors. Looking at the study overall: Researchers previously reported finding 90 million to 120 million unique TCR beta sequences from some 180 million T cells.

In this sample, this clone turned up a few times. The PCR used 60 Vbeta and 13 Jbeta primers. Here immunoSEQ multiplex PCR was the method, and the copy in TCRdb shows in-frame clones only, minus some. The data show roughly 120,000 clones, 65% to 80% seen once. The sequenced material came from PBMCs. This TCR was sampled from a man in his sixties in good health and CMV-seropositive.

The CDR3 region is CASRLVRGFWDGYTF. Here the CDR3 DNA reads TGTGCAAGTCGCTTAGTGAGAGGGTTTTGGGATGGCTACACCTTC. The chain couples TRBV12-2 to TRBJ1-2. TRBV12-2 is a known pseudogene. The CDR3 is made up of 15 amino acids.